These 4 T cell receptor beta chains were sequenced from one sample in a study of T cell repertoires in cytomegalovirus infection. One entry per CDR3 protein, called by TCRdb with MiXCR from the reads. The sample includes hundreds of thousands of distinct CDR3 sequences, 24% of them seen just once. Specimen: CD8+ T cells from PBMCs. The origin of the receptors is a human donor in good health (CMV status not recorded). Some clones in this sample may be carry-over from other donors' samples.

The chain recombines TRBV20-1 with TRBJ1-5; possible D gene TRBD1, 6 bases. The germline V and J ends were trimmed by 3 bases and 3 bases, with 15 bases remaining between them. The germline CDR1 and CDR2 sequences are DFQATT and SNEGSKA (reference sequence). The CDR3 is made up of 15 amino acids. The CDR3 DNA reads TGCAGTGCTAGTGGACCGGGACAAGACAATCAGCCCCAGCATTTT. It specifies CSASGPGQDNQPQHF.

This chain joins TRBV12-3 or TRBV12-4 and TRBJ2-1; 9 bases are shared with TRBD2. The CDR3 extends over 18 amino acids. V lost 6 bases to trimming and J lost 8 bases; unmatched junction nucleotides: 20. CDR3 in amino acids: CASSFSNLGRGGGYEQFF. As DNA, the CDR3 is TGTGCCAGCAGCTTCTCGAACTTAGGGCGGGGGGGCGGCTATGAGCAGTTCTTC.

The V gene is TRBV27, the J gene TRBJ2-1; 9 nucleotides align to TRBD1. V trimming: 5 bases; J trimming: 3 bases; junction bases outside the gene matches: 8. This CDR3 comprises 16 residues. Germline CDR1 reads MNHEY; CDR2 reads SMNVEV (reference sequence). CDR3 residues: CASSAKQGAFYNEQFF. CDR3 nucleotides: TGTGCCAGCAGTGCGAAACAGGGGGCTTTCTACAATGAGCAGTTCTTC.

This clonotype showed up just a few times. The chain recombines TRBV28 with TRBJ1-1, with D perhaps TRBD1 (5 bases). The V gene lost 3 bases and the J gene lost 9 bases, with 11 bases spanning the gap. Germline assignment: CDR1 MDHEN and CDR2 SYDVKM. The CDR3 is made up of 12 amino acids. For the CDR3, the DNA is TGTGCCAGCAGTTTCGGGGGGGGTAAAGCTTTCTTT. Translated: CASSFGGGKAFF.